The source of this T cell receptor beta chain is a study of blood T cell repertoires in COVID-19. Study overall: The origin of the acute and convalescent COVID-19 samples was the United States, Italy and Spain. The cDNA or gDNA used as material had been derived from T cells, B-cell-depleted T cells, or PBMCs.

Germline lookup yields CDR1 MNHEY and CDR2 SMNVEV (reference sequence). The CDR3 length is 16 residues. Unmatched junction bases numbered 5, after V lost 5 bases and J lost 2 bases. As handled by the study authors: Amplification from reference gene primers served as the basis for estimated nucleated cell counts. Here immunoSEQ multiplex PCR was the method, and the copy in TCRdb shows in-frame clones only, minus some. V and J calls and clone size are given by that table; D and trimming were obtained from the DNA. The profile shows some 87,000 clones, more than 65% of them singletons. V is TRBV27 and J is TRBJ1-6; 8 positions match TRBD1. The receptor was isolated from a man older than 75 with active or convalescent COVID-19. Sample: peripheral blood. The CDR3: CASSPLDRAYNSPLHF. In DNA form, the CDR3 reads TGTGCCAGCAGTCCCCTGGACAGGGCCTATAATTCACCCCTCCACTTT.